This record concerns one TCR beta chain sequence. The data were obtained in a study of blood T cell dynamics during melanoma immunotherapy. Time point in this sample: pre-treatment baseline. No patient had earlier systemic cancer treatment, concurrent immunosuppressants, or another active cancer. Libraries were prepared by immunoSEQ multiplex PCR; TCRdb keeps only in-frame clonotypes and omits some of them. The repertoire consists of 9,000 to 13,000 clones, with about 87% occurring once and the leading ten covering 10%. The receptor comes from a human donor with melanoma. The starting material was blood, obtained from a patient treated with checkpoint blockade.

Written as DNA, the CDR3 is TGTGCCACCAGCAGAGATAGGGGAGCGGGAGGATCCGAGCAGTACGTC. Amino acid sequence: CATSRDRGAGGSEQYV. The chain couples TRBV15 to TRBJ2-7, with 9 positions matching TRBD2. There are 16 residues in the CDR3. Looked up from germline, CDR1 is LNHNV and CDR2 is YYDKDF (reference sequence). The V segment lost 0 bases and the J segment 6 bases; nucleotides outside the gene matches: 9.